The clone carrying this TCR beta chain occurred a few times. The antigen is unknown. This entry is derived from a study of regulatory T cells in long-lasting Graves disease. The CDR3 contains 19 residues. CDR1 is MNHNS and CDR2 is SASEGT in the germline V gene. Trimming removed 7 bases at V and 4 bases at J, with 32 bases between. Findings of the study overall: Favoring TRBV28, TRBJ1-2 and TRBJ2-5 was a feature seen in persistent disease. Study of thyroid tissue was not done, with only peripheral blood studied. With a small sample size, accuracy may have been reduced.

As to time point: persistent/refractory GD, antithyroid drugs over 5 years with positive TRAb. The TCR library was made from RNA extracted from PBMCs. Patients of an endocrinology department in Xi'an, China, were included. Sequencing libraries for TCR beta were prepared with iRepertoire HTBI primers and Arm-PCR of CDR3 regions. MiXCR was run by TCRdb on the multiplex PCR reads, yielding one entry per CDR3 protein. The sample has roughly 430,000 distinct CDR3 sequences, around a fifth seen once. The source material was peripheral blood mononuclear cells (PBMCs), sampled when the disease was refractory, from a patient treated with antithyroid drugs. This receptor was taken from a female donor with Graves disease. This sequence joins TRBV6-1 and TRBJ2-7, with D possibly being TRBD1 or TRBD2 (5 bases each). Written as DNA, the CDR3 is TGTGCCAGCACTAGGCTCGGGGCAGGGTCTAGCCCAACACCTTACGAGCAGTACTTC. Translating gives CASTRLGAGSSPTPYEQYF.